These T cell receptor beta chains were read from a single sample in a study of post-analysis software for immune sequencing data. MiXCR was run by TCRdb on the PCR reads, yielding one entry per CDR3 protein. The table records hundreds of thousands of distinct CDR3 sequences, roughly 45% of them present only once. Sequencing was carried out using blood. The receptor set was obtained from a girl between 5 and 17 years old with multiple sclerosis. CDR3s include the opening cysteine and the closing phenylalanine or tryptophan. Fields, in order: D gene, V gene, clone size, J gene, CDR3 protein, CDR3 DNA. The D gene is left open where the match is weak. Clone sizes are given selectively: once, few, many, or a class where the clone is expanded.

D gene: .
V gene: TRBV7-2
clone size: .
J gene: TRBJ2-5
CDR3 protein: CASSRRSGGQETQYF
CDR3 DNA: TGTGCCAGCAGCCGAAGAAGCGGAGGCCAAGAGACCCAGTACTTC

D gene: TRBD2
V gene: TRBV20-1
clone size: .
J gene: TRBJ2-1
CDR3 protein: CSASKGLAGLNEQFF
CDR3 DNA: TGCAGTGCTAGCAAAGGACTAGCGGGACTCAATGAGCAGTTCTTC

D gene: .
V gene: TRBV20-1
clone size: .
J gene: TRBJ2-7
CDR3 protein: CSARGNFNYEQYF
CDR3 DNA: TGCAGTGCTAGAGGCAACTTCAACTACGAGCAGTACTTC

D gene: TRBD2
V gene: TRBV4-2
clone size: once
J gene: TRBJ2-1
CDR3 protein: CASSQVILLGTSVGNEQFF
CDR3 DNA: TGTGCCAGCAGCCAAGTTATCCTCCTAGGGACTAGCGTAGGAAATGAGCAGTTCTTC

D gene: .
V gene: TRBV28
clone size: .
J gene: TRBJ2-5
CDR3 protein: CASSDSRDDQETQYF
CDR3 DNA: TGTGCCAGCAGTGATTCTCGGGACGACCAAGAGACCCAGTACTTC

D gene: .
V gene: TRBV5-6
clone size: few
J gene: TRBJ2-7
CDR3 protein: CASSLKSGSDEQYF
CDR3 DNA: TGTGCCAGCAGCTTGAAATCTGGGAGCGACGAGCAGTACTTC

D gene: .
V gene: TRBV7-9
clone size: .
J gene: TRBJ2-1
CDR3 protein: CASSLELAVSYNEQFF
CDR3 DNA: TGTGCCAGCAGCTTAGAGTTGGCGGTCTCCTACAATGAGCAGTTCTTC

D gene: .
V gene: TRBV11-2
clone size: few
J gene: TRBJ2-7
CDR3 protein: CASSSGVTYEQYF
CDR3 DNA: TGTGCCAGCAGCTCGGGGGTAACCTACGAGCAGTACTTC

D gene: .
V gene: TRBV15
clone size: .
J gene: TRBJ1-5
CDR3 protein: CATSRRGGNNQPQHF
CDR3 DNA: TGTGCCACCAGTCGCCGGGGAGGGAACAATCAGCCCCAGCATTTT

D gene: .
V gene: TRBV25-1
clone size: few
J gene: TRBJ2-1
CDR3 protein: CASSEFGGISYNEQFF
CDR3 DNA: TGTGCCAGCAGTGAATTCGGGGGAATATCCTACAATGAGCAGTTCTTC

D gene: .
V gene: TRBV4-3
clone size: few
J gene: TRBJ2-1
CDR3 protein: CASSQDRGMTYNEQFF
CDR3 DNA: TGCGCCAGCAGCCAAGATCGAGGGATGACCTACAATGAGCAGTTCTTC

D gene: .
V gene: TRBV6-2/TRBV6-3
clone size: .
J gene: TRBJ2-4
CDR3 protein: CASSLGPRGENIQYF
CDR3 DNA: TGTGCCAGCAGCCTGGGACCCAGAGGAGAAAACATTCAGTACTTC

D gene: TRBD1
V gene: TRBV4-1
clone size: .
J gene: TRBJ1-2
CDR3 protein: CASSPTETGPYGYTF
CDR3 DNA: TGCGCCAGCAGCCCCACCGAGACAGGGCCCTATGGCTACACCTTC

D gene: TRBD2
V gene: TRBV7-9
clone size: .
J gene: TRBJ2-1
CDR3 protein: CASSTYRLAGVVEQFF
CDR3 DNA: TGTGCCAGCAGTACTTATAGGCTAGCGGGAGTCGTTGAGCAGTTCTTC

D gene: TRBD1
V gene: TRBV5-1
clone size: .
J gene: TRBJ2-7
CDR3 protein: CASSPGGETYEQYF
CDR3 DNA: TGCGCCAGCAGCCCAGGGGGAGAGACCTACGAGCAGTACTTC

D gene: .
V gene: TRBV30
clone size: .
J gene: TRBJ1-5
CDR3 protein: CASRPGGNQPQHF
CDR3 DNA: TGTGCCTCCCGCCCGGGAGGCAATCAGCCCCAGCATTTT

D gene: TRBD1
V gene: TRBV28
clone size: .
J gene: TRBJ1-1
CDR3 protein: CASPPGTGGGDTEAFF
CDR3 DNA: TGTGCCAGCCCTCCGGGGACAGGGGGCGGGGACACTGAAGCTTTCTTT

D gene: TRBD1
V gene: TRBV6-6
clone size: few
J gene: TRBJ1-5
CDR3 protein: CASSTQGGSNQPQHF
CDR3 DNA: TGTGCCAGCAGTACCCAGGGGGGAAGCAATCAGCCCCAGCATTTT

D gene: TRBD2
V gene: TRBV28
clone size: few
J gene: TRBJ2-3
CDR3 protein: CASSLGGFGTSGNTQYF
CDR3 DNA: TGTGCCAGCAGTTTAGGGGGCTTCGGGACTAGCGGGAATACGCAGTATTTT

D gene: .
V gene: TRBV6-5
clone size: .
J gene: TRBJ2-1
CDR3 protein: CASRPGGDYYNEQFF
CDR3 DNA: TGTGCCAGCAGACCCGGTGGCGACTACTACAATGAGCAGTTCTTC

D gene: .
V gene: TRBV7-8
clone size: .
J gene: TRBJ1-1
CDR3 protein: CASSLGADQNTEAFF
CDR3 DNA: TGTGCCAGCAGCTTAGGAGCGGACCAGAACACTGAAGCTTTCTTT

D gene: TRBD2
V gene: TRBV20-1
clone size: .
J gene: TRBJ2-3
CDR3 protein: CSASQTSERTDTQYF
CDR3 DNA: TGCAGTGCTAGCCAAACTAGCGAAAGAACAGATACGCAGTATTTT